These 13 T cell receptor beta chains were sequenced from one sample in a study of T cells in Graves' hyperthyroidism and ophthalmopathy. Amplification of TCR beta CDR3 regions was performed using RNA transcripts as template. First-round RT-PCR of the TCR CDR3 relied on the HTBI primer set. Using its own MiXCR run on the multiplex PCR reads, TCRdb lists one record per CDR3 protein. Of hundreds of thousands of distinct CDR3 sequences listed, 18% were seen once; the top ten hold approximately 16%. The material sequenced was blood. The source is a woman aged 45 to 65 with Graves' hyperthyroidism that later progressed to Graves' ophthalmopathy.

This clonotype was detected ten times or more. The rearrangement joins TRBV7-2 to TRBJ1-5; 7 nucleotides match TRBD1. Germline assignment: CDR1 SGHTA and CDR2 FQGNSA. This CDR3 comprises 15 residues. V lost 1 base, J lost 7 bases, and 7 bases stayed unmatched. The CDR3 sequence is CASSLVTGKEQPQHF. The CDR3 nucleotides are TGTGCCAGCAGCTTAGTGACAGGGAAGGAGCAGCCCCAGCATTTT.

In this sample, this clonotype turned up many times. The chain employs TRBV11-2 and TRBJ1-4, with 7 bases lining up with TRBD1. The CDR3 is made up of 15 amino acids. Per germline, CDR1 SGHAT and CDR2 FQNNGV. V was clipped by 5 bases and J by 1 base; unmatched bases: 4. CDR3 nucleotide sequence: TGTGCCAGCAGCGGTAACAGGGGAACTAATGAAAAACTGTTTTTT. This sequence encodes CASSGNRGTNEKLFF.

CDR3 amino acids: CASSQGLAGGRSYNEQFF. CDR3 coding DNA: TGCGCCAGCAGCCAAGGACTAGCGGGGGGACGCTCCTACAATGAGCAGTTCTTC. The chain links TRBV5-1 to TRBJ2-1, with 14 bases lining up with TRBD2. J was trimmed by 0 bases and V by 4 bases; bases with no gene match: 6. Germline V CDR1 and CDR2: SGHRS, YFSETQ. This CDR3 contains 18 residues.

This clonotype was seen a handful of times. This chain uses TRBV5-1 with TRBJ2-7; 11 bases map to TRBD2. V dropped 4 bases and J dropped 3; count of bases not matched to a gene: 6. The CDR3 covers 15 residues. Germline V gives CDR1 SGHRS, CDR2 YFSETQ. This CDR3 is CASSIGTSGVYEQYF. Here the CDR3 DNA reads TGCGCCAGCAGCATTGGGACTAGCGGAGTCTACGAGCAGTACTTC.

The chain uses TRBV6-1 and TRBJ1-6; the match to TRBD1 covers 10 bases. Trimming took 5 bases from V and 7 from J; bases not matched to a gene: 5. The CDR3 consists of 15 residues. Germline V gene data show CDR1 as MNHNS and CDR2 as SASEGT. The chain's CDR3 is CASSYAGQGNSPLHF. The CDR3 DNA reads as TGTGCCAGCAGTTACGCGGGACAGGGGAATTCACCCCTCCACTTT.

This clonotype came up a few times. The chain employs TRBV19 and TRBJ2-6; D is uncertain. The length of the CDR3 is 15 residues. V was cut by 1 base and J by 4 bases, with 8 bases left in between. In germline, CDR1 is LNHDA, CDR2 SQIVND (reference sequence). The CDR3 protein is CASSIVPAGANVLTF. CDR3 in DNA: TGTGCCAGTAGTATAGTACCGGCGGGGGCCAACGTCCTGACTTTC.

This clonotype was seen many times. The V gene is TRBV11-2, the J gene TRBJ2-2, with D unresolved. The CDR3 is 16 residues long. Germline assignment: CDR1 SGHAT and CDR2 FQNNGV. The V and J ends lost 2 bases and 4 bases respectively, with 14 bases between them. CDR3 amino acids: CASSLSGLASTGELFF. The CDR3 bases are TGTGCCAGCAGCTTATCCGGGTTGGCCAGCACCGGGGAGCTGTTTTTT.

In this sample, this clonotype turned up many times. The chain links TRBV11-2 to TRBJ2-3; 8 nucleotides match TRBD2. Looked up from germline, CDR1 is SGHAT and CDR2 is FQNNGV. V gave up 3 bases and J gave up 4 bases; unmatched junction bases: 6. The CDR3 is made up of 15 amino acids. The CDR3 loop reads CASSFTGGAPDTQYF. DNA for the CDR3: TGTGCCAGCAGCTTCACCGGGGGGGCCCCAGATACGCAGTATTTT.

This clonotype was recorded a few times. V gene TRBV12-3 or TRBV12-4 combines with J gene TRBJ2-2; D is possibly TRBD1 or TRBD2 (5 bases each). V was trimmed by 1 base and J by 6 bases, leaving 12 bases between them. This CDR3 contains 15 residues. The CDR3 region is CASSLGSVGAGELFF. The CDR3 coding sequence is TGTGCCAGCAGTTTAGGGTCAGTGGGGGCCGGGGAGCTGTTTTTT.

This clonotype has at least ten counts. CDR3 sequence reads: CASSLSRRASYEQYF. The CDR3 nucleotides are TGTGCCAGCAGTCTGTCCCGACGGGCGTCCTACGAGCAGTACTTC. The rearrangement joins TRBV27 to TRBJ2-7; D unclear. The V gene's germline CDR1 is MNHEY and CDR2 SMNVEV (reference sequence). V was cut by 5 bases and J by 1 base, with 15 bases left in between. The CDR3 contains 15 residues.

This clonotype was counted only a few times. The genes are TRBV3-1 and TRBJ2-3; D is unresolved. CDR1 and CDR2 (germline): LGHDT, YNNKEL (reference sequence). Trimming took off 5 bases at V and 5 bases at J, with 8 bases between the two ends. This CDR3 region has 12 residues. Written as DNA, the CDR3 is TGTGCCAGCAGCAATGCAGTAGATACGCAGTATTTT. Translated, it gives CASSNAVDTQYF.

In regard to this clonotype: Just one base apart from a much larger clone, this may be a read error. J is TRBJ1-5 and V is TRBV2; 7 bases line up with TRBD1. The junction had 6 bases not matched to a gene; V was cut back by 6 bases and J by 1 base. The CDR3 runs 15 residues. Looked up from germline, CDR1 is SNHLY and CDR2 is FYNNEI. Here the CDR3 reads CASRGTDDSNQPQHF. CDR3 sequence (DNA): TGTGCCAGCAGAGGGACAGACGACAGCAATCAGCCCCAGCATTTT.

This clonotype turned up a few times. The rearrangement links TRBV6-5 to TRBJ1-1, with 10 bases aligning to TRBD1. After removal of 6 bases from V and 4 bases from J, the junction contained 8 bases not matched to a gene. Germline V gene data show CDR1 as MNHEY and CDR2 as SVGAGI. This CDR3 is 15 amino acids long. The CDR3 spells CASRATGGGSTEAFF. CDR3 DNA: TGTGCCAGCAGAGCGACAGGGGGCGGGAGCACTGAAGCTTTCTTT.